The 26 T cell receptor beta chains reported below all come from one sample, sequenced in a study of spatial heterogeneity in lung cancer. Specified time point: sample taken at primary tumor resection. Whole RNA obtained from tumor, nontumor lung or frozen PBMC underwent sequencing without sorting. TCRdb passed the 5' RACE reads through MiXCR, listing each CDR3 protein once. The table lists around 60,000 distinct CDR3 sequences, 7.5% to 9% of them singletons, with more than 12% in the top ten. The specimen comprised PBMCs, sampled at surgery. All receptors derive from a female donor with early-stage non-small cell lung cancer.

The chain combines TRBV7-9 with TRBJ1-4, with D tentatively TRBD1 (6 bases). The CDR3 is 16 amino acids. Trimming took off 4 bases at V and 0 bases at J, with 12 bases between the two ends. Germline V gene sequence: CDR1 SEHNR, CDR2 FQNEAQ (reference sequence). In DNA form, the CDR3 reads TGTGCCAGCAGCTCTCGGACAGTTGCAACTAATGAAAAACTGTTTTTT. As protein: CASSSRTVATNEKLFF.

This clonotype appeared a few times. The genes are TRBV7-3 and TRBJ1-6, with TRBD1 identical over 7 bases. Germline lookup yields CDR1 SGHTA and CDR2 FQGTGA. The CDR3 is 15 amino acids. Trimming took 4 bases from V and 7 from J; bases not matched to a gene: 7. CDR3 sequence reads: CASSSTGTANSPLHF. The CDR3 nucleotides read TGTGCCAGCAGCTCTACCGGGACAGCGAATTCACCCCTCCACTTT.

This clonotype was recorded many times. The V call is TRBV7-9, the J call TRBJ1-1; D uncertain. From germline, CDR1 is SEHNR and CDR2 FQNEAQ (reference sequence). CDR3 length equals 14 residues. Trimming cost V 2 bases and J 3 bases, with 10 bases left between them. The CDR3 loop is CASSLTGKDTEAFF. CDR3 nucleotide sequence: TGTGCCAGCAGCTTAACGGGGAAGGACACTGAAGCTTTCTTT.

The chain has TRBV7-8 and TRBJ2-3; 11 bases fit TRBD1. V was pared by 5 bases and J by 2 bases, with 6 bases of the junction left unmatched. Per the germline V gene, CDR1 is SGHVS and CDR2 is FQNEAQ. The CDR3 runs 16 residues. This CDR3 is CASSTGTGGLTDTQYF. The CDR3 DNA sequence: TGTGCCAGCAGCACCGGGACAGGGGGACTCACAGATACGCAGTATTTT.

This clonotype occurred a few times. V gene TRBV6-1 combines with J gene TRBJ2-7; D is unresolved. CDR3 size: 15 residues. V lost 5 bases and J lost 3, with 17 bases in between. Germline V gene data show CDR1 as MNHNS and CDR2 as SASEGT. The CDR3 sequence is CASSYLVLGYYEQYF. CDR3 sequence (DNA): TGTGCCAGCAGTTACCTGGTGCTGGGGTACTACGAGCAGTACTTC.

This clonotype was observed a few times. The V and J genes are TRBV6-1 and TRBJ1-1, with D tentatively TRBD1 (6 bases). The CDR3 consists of 15 residues. Germline CDR1 is MNHNS and CDR2 is SASEGT. V lost 2 bases, J lost 3 bases, and 13 bases lay in between. In DNA form, the CDR3 reads TGTGCCAGCAGTGAATATGACAGGCTATACACTGAAGCTTTCTTT. This translates into CASSEYDRLYTEAFF.

This clonotype was seen a few times. An end of the junction does not agree with germline; a read error may underlie this. The chain joins TRBV7-7 to TRBJ2-2; D might be TRBD2 (5 bases). CDR3 size: 14 residues. From germline, CDR1 is SSHAT and CDR2 FNYEAQ (reference sequence). The DNA of the CDR3 is TGTGCTAGCAGCCACTCACTAGACACCGGGGAGCTGTTTTTT. Its protein product is CASSHSLDTGELFF.

At least ten counts were recorded for this clonotype. The chain joins TRBV5-1 to TRBJ1-5, with a tentative D call TRBD1 (5 bases). The CDR3 sequence is 15 residues long. Trimming removed 0 bases from V and 6 bases from J, with 13 bases in between. Germline assignment: CDR1 SGHRS and CDR2 YFSETQ. DNA for the CDR3: TGCGCCAGCAGCTTGGCCCCTGCGCAGGGTCAGCCCCAGCATTTT. It specifies CASSLAPAQGQPQHF.

The V and J genes are TRBV19 and TRBJ1-1, with D perhaps matching TRBD1 (6 bases). V lost 5 bases and J lost 0, with 13 bases in between. The CDR3 sequence is 15 residues long. Germline V gene data show CDR1 as LNHDA and CDR2 as SQIVND (reference sequence). In nucleotides, the CDR3 is TGTGCCAGTAGTTTGGGGGCAGCTATGAACACTGAAGCTTTCTTT. This translates into CASSLGAAMNTEAFF.

This clonotype was counted a single time. This sequence may be a read error, since a much larger clone differs from it by one base. This sequence joins TRBV4-2 and TRBJ2-1; either TRBD1 or TRBD2 may supply D (5 bases each). Germline CDR1 reads LGHNA; CDR2 reads YNFKEQ. This CDR3 region has 13 residues. The CDR3 DNA sequence: TGTACCAGCAGCCAAGGCATTTCCGAGGGGTCGTTCTTC. It codes for CTSSQGISEGSFF.

This clonotype occurred many times. The V call is TRBV11-2, the J call TRBJ2-2; D gene ambiguous. V was pared by 5 bases and J by 6 bases, with 10 bases between. The CDR3 length is 13 residues. CDR1 is SGHAT and CDR2 is FQNNGV in the germline V gene. The chain's CDR3 is CASSNGGAGELFF. Written as DNA, the CDR3 is TGTGCCAGCAGCAACGGTGGGGCCGGGGAGCTGTTTTTT. Looking up the rest from reference TRBV11-2 and TRBJ2-2 gives the full variable domain: EAGVAQSPRYKIIEKRQSVAFWCNPISGHATLYWYQQILGQGPKLLIQFQNNGVVDDSQLPKDRFSAERLKGVDSTLKIQPAKLEDSAVYLCASSNGGAGELFFGEGSRLTVL.

The genes are TRBV15 and TRBJ1-2; D remains unclear. Per germline, CDR1 LNHNV and CDR2 YYDKDF (reference sequence). Between the trimmed V and J ends, which lost 1 base and 4 bases, there was a span of 10 bases. The CDR3 runs 14 residues. CDR3 loop: CATSRADTFYGYTF. CDR3 sequence (DNA): TGTGCCACCAGCAGAGCAGACACCTTCTATGGCTACACCTTC.

This clonotype was observed at least ten times. The chain combines TRBV29-1 with TRBJ1-2; 7 nucleotides agree with TRBD1. V trimming: 6 bases; J trimming: 4 bases; junction bases outside the gene matches: 5. The length of the CDR3 is 12 residues. Germline CDR1 and CDR2: SQVTM and ANQGSEA. CDR3 bases: TGCAGCGTCCCGACAGGGATCTATGGCTACACCTTC. Translation: CSVPTGIYGYTF.

Many counts were recorded for this clonotype. V is TRBV2 and J is TRBJ1-1; the D is unclear. V shed 3 bases and J shed 7 bases, with 15 bases lying between them. Germline V gene sequence: CDR1 SNHLY, CDR2 FYNNEI. The CDR3 length is 14 residues. CDR3 bases: TGTGCCAGCAGTGAGATAACTGCGGGGTTTGAAGCTTTCTTT. Its translation is CASSEITAGFEAFF. The entire variable domain, with the rest obtained from reference TRBV2 and TRBJ1-1, is as follows: EPEVTQTPSHQVTQMGQEVILRCVPISNHLYFYWYRQILGQKVEFLVSFYNNEISEKSEIFDDQFSVERPDGSNFTLKIRSTKLEDSAMYFCASSEITAGFEAFFGQGTRLTVV.

In this sample, this clonotype turned up many times. The genes are TRBV5-5 and TRBJ2-7, with 9 nucleotides matching TRBD2. Trimming took 4 bases from V and 3 from J; bases not matched to a gene: 8. The germline CDR1 and CDR2 sequences are SGHKS and YYEKEE (reference sequence). This CDR3 comprises 15 residues. CDR3 sequence (DNA): TGTGCCAGCAGCATATCCGGGACTAGCAGCTACGAGCAGTACTTC. Amino acid sequence: CASSISGTSSYEQYF.

The chain links TRBV5-1 to TRBJ2-3, with D possibly TRBD1 on 7 matching bases. Trimming took 2 bases from V and 1 from J, leaving 14 bases between them. Germline lookup yields CDR1 SGHRS and CDR2 YFSETQ. This CDR3 comprises 16 residues. The CDR3 DNA reads TGCGCCAGCAGCTTCGGAGGGACAGTCCGCACAGATACGCAGTATTTT. This gives the protein CASSFGGTVRTDTQYF.

The sample holds many counts of this clonotype. J is TRBJ2-1 and V is TRBV29-1; D perhaps matches TRBD2 (5 bases). This CDR3 has 11 amino acids. Germline V CDR1 and CDR2: SQVTM, ANQGSEA. V lost 3 bases and J lost 6, with 6 bases in between. CDR3 region: CSVDGVNEQFF. The CDR3 region has the DNA TGCAGCGTTGACGGGGTCAATGAGCAGTTCTTC.

This clonotype occurred many times. This sequence joins TRBV10-3 and TRBJ1-1; D remains ambiguous. CDR1 is ENHRY, CDR2 SYGVKD, per germline. Trimming left V 6 bases short and J 7 bases short, with 9 bases between. The CDR3 extends over 11 amino acids. The CDR3, as DNA: TGTGCCATCAGGACACAATTTGAAGCTTTCTTT. Translating it yields CAIRTQFEAFF.

This clonotype was found a few times. The chain has TRBV7-2 and TRBJ1-6, with D possibly matching TRBD1 (5 bases). Trimming left V 10 bases short and J 8 bases short, with 24 bases between. Germline V gene lookup returns CDR1 SGHTA and CDR2 FQGNSA. The CDR3 has 16 amino acids. The CDR3 DNA reads as TGTGCCACCCCGCCCCCAAGGGACCCGAGAGATTCACCCCTCCACTTT. Protein product: CATPPPRDPRDSPLHF.

This clonotype occurred a few times. CDR3 coding DNA: TGCGCCAGCAGCTTATTCCTGGGGACAGAAGAGACCCAGTACTTC. Translating gives CASSLFLGTEETQYF. The rearrangement joins TRBV5-1 to TRBJ2-5; the match to TRBD1 covers 7 bases. The V and J ends lost 2 bases and 3 bases, in that order; junction bases with no gene match: 7. The CDR3 is made up of 15 amino acids. CDR1 SGHRS and CDR2 YFSETQ come from the germline V gene.

This clonotype was seen more than once but under ten times. The chain joins TRBV21-1 to TRBJ2-3; no check of the table's D call, TRBD1, against the DNA was made. TRBV21-1 is described as a pseudogene. CDR3 length equals 12 residues. CDR3 sequence reads: CAGGGGIDTQYF. CDR3 sequence (DNA): TGTGCCGGAGGGGGGGGCATAGATACGCAGTATTTT.

The chain combines TRBV14 with TRBJ1-3; no reliable D call. The CDR3 is 14 amino acids. CDR1 is SGHDN, CDR2 FVKESK, per germline. V lost 4 bases, J lost 4 bases, and 11 bases lay in between. The CDR3 sequence: CASSPLGPGNTIYF. CDR3 coding DNA: TGTGCCAGCAGCCCGCTCGGTCCGGGAAACACCATATATTTT. The whole variable domain, filled in from reference TRBV14 and TRBJ1-3, reads EAGVTQFPSHSVIEKGQTVTLRCDPISGHDNLYWYRRVMGKEIKFLLHFVKESKQDESGMPNNRFLAERTGGTYSTLKVQPAELEDSGVYFCASSPLGPGNTIYFGEGSWLTVV.

Only a few counts were recorded for this clonotype. The genes are TRBV11-3 and TRBJ2-7; D is unclear. Germline V lookup: CDR1 SGHNT, CDR2 YENEEA. The CDR3 is 12 residues long. Deletions cut 2 bases from V and 6 bases from J, with 8 bases between. The CDR3 sequence: CASSLIGAEQYF. The DNA for the CDR3 is TGTGCCAGCAGCTTAATCGGAGCCGAGCAGTACTTC.

This clonotype has just a few counts. The V gene is TRBV3-1, the J gene TRBJ2-3; 12 bases are shared with TRBD2. CDR1 is LGHDT, CDR2 YNNKEL, per germline (reference sequence). The CDR3 spans 16 residues. With V trimmed by 2 bases and J by 5 bases, 5 bases remained unmatched. The CDR3 sequence: CASSQSLAGGLDTQYF. The CDR3 region has the DNA TGTGCCAGCAGCCAAAGTCTAGCGGGAGGGCTAGATACGCAGTATTTT.

This clonotype was counted at least ten times. This sequence joins TRBV7-9 and TRBJ2-3, with unresolved D. Germline V gene data show CDR1 as SEHNR and CDR2 as FQNEAQ (reference sequence). The CDR3 sequence is 15 residues long. V was trimmed by 1 base and J by 2 bases, leaving 10 bases between them. DNA of the CDR3: TGTGCCAGCAGCTTAGAACCCCACGACACAGATACGCAGTATTTT. Its translation: CASSLEPHDTDTQYF.

This clonotype counts as medium-sized (0.01 to 0.1%). V and J are TRBV18 and TRBJ2-3; no reliable D call. The germline V gene encodes CDR1 KGHSH and CDR2 LQKENI. Trimming shortened V by 5 bases and J by 2 bases, and 8 bases separated the two germline ends. The CDR3 is 13 residues long. The CDR3 loop reads CASSGSNTDTQYF. The CDR3 nucleotides read TGTGCCAGCTCAGGGTCCAACACAGATACGCAGTATTTT.